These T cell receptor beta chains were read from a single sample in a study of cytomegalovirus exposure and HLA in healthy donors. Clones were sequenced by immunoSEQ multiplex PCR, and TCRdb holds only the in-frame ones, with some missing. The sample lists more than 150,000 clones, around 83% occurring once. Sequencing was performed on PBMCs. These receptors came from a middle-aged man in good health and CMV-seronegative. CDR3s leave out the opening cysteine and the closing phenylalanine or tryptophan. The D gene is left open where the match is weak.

ASSLANLQETQY | NA | TRBJ2-5 | TRBV5-4
ASSFQLEQY | NA | TRBJ2-7 | TRBV5-6
ASSEANQGGRTEAF | TRBD1 | TRBJ1-1 | TRBV6-1
ASSSQRGVTYEQY | TRBD2 | NA | TRBV7-2
ASSVGQGPPGELF | NA | TRBJ2-2 | TRBV9
ASSSTVSDSPLH | NA | TRBJ1-6 | TRBV6-6
ASSLTPGGRTGELF | NA | TRBJ2-2 | TRBV5-6
ASSHGTGIGNTIY | TRBD1 | TRBJ1-3 | TRBV18
ASTENSYGYT | NA | TRBJ1-2 | TRBV28
ASSFGGSGRSYNEQF | TRBD2 | TRBJ2-1 | TRBV28
ASAQSFLGGEQY | NA | TRBJ2-7 | TRBV12-5
ASSLDSPIKY | NA | TRBJ2-5 | TRBV11-2
ASSLGARTYEQY | NA | NA | TRBV7-2
ATDSGVGETQY | TRBD2 | TRBJ2-5 | TRBV10-3
AWSEAGREAF | NA | TRBJ1-1 | TRBV30
ASSPPSGGRAGNEQY | TRBD2 | TRBJ2-7 | TRBV18
ASSPAGGGTGELF | TRBD2 | TRBJ2-2 | TRBV5-1
ASSLRTSGRSYEQY | TRBD2 | TRBJ2-7 | TRBV7-2
ASSNRENTEAF | NA | TRBJ1-1 | TRBV19
ASSPRGLGDYEQY | TRBD1 | TRBJ2-7 | TRBV18
ASSFRQGNYGYT | TRBD1 | TRBJ1-2 | TRBV27
AWSSGGATNEKLF | NA | TRBJ1-4 | TRBV30
ASSVIQGNTEAF | NA | TRBJ1-1 | TRBV9
ASSPSLAGLRHRQF | TRBD2 | TRBJ2-1 | TRBV7-2
ASSKGRGETQY | NA | TRBJ2-5 | TRBV6-6
ASTLGLAGEGAYNEQF | TRBD2 | TRBJ2-1 | TRBV13
ASSLDWTNYEQY | NA | NA | TRBV7-6
ASSVGGRLTNEQF | TRBD2 | TRBJ2-1 | TRBV9
ASSTFRSYGYT | NA | TRBJ1-2 | TRBV19
ASRPQGQAYEQY | TRBD1 | TRBJ2-7 | TRBV28
ASSREGDTQY | NA | TRBJ2-3 | TRBV5-1
ASSFRDTSYEQY | NA | TRBJ2-7 | TRBV7-2
ASSLDAQGEAF | NA | TRBJ1-1 | TRBV5-1
ASSKGQGAVQPQH | TRBD1 | TRBJ1-5 | TRBV6-6
ASSLGIYSYNEQF | NA | TRBJ2-1 | TRBV5-1
ATSGRPRGEAF | NA | TRBJ1-1 | TRBV15
AGSLDRPSGNTIY | NA | TRBJ1-3 | TRBV18
ASTKDRVTYNEQF | TRBD1 | TRBJ2-1 | TRBV27
ASSLRGRGSNQPQH | TRBD1 | TRBJ1-5 | TRBV7-2
ASSTTGVQAKNIQY | TRBD1 | TRBJ2-4 | TRBV19
ASSIDRRPNEKLF | NA | TRBJ1-4 | TRBV6-5
ASSPGTSGKVDTQY | TRBD2 | TRBJ2-3 | TRBV7-9
ASSRQGGTEAF | TRBD1 | TRBJ1-1 | TRBV7-2
SSTPLGLTPPDTQY | NA | TRBJ2-3 | TRBV7-9